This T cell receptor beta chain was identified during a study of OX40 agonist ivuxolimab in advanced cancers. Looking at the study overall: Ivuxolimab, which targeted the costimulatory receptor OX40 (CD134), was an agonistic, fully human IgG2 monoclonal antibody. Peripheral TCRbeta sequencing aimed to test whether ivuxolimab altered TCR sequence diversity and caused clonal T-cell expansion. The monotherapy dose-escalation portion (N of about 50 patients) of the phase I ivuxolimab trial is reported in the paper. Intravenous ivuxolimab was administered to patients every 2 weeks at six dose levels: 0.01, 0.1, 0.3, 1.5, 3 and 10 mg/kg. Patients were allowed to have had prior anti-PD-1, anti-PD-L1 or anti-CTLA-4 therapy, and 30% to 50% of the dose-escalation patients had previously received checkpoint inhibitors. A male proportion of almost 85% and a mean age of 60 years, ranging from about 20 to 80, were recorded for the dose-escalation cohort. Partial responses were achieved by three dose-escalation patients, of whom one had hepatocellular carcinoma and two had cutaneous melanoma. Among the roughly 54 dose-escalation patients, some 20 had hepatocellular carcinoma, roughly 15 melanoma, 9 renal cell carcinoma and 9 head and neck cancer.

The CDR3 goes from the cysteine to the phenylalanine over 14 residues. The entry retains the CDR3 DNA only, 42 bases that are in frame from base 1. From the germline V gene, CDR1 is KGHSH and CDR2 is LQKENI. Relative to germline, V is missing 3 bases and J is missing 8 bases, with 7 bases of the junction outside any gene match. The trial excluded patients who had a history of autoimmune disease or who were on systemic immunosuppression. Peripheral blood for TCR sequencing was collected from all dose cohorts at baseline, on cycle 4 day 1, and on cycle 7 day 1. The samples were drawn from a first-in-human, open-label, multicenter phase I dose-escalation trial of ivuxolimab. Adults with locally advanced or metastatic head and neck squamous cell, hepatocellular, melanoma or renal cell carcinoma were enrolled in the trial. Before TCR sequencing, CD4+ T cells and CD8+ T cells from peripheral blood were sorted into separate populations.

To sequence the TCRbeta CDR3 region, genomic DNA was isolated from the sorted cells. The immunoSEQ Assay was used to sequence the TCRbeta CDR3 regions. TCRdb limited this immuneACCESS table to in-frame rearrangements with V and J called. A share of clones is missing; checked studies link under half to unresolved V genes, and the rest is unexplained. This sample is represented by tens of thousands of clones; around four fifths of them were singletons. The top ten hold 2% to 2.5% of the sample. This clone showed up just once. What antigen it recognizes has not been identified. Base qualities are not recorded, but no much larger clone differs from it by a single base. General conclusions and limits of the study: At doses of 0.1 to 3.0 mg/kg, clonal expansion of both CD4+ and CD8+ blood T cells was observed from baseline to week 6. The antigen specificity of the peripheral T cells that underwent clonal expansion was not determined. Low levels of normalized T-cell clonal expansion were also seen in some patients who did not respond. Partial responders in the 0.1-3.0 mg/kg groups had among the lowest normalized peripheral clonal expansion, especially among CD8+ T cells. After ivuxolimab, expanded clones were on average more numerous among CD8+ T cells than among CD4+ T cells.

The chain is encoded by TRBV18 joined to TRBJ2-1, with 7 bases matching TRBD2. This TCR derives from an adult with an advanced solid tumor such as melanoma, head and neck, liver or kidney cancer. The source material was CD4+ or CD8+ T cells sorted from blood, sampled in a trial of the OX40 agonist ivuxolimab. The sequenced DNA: TGTGCCAGCTCACCGACTAGCAGTATAGATGAGCAGTTCTTC. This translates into CASSPTSSIDEQFF.